This TCR beta chain was retrieved from a study of cytomegalovirus exposure and HLA in healthy donors listed by TCRdb under 2017. Broadly, across the study: A later analysis indicated that the 90 to 150 validation repertoires were generated on the platform also employed for the 720 or so repertoires of the first cohort. The study aimed to test whether signatures of past pathogen exposure could be identified by cataloging public T cell receptors. A separate validation cohort of about 110 different subjects was used in addition to the 666-subject first cohort. To predict cytomegalovirus infection status, the study brought together high-throughput TCR immunosequencing, statistical association of individual TCRs with disease status, and machine learning. Findings and caveats that apply to the study as a whole: Across donors, most TCR sequences were observed very rarely, whereas some public TCRs were present in many individuals. A total of around 150 TCR beta chains were listed by the study as associated with cytomegalovirus. Cytomegalovirus status was reported to be diagnosed by the classifier with high specificity and sensitivity in both the original and validation cohorts. In vitro tests confirmed that a few of the cytomegalovirus-associated TCR beta chains recognize cytomegalovirus antigens. The validation cohort had no HLA typing available for a later analysis, so co-occurrence within that cohort was assessed over all 130 or so repertoires. The authors suggested that the approach could potentially be generalized to other disease states and immunological phenotypes. A later analysis found that TCRs clustered in the first cohort also tended to co-occur in the 120 validation repertoires, with 94% of cluster scores above 0.

The library was built by means of the immunoSEQ multiplex PCR assay. The original pipeline was this. A statistical classification framework was developed to diagnose cytomegalovirus status using the catalog of TCR beta chain sequences. TCRdb carries this immuneACCESS record with in-frame sequences only. Its versions omit some clonotypes, under half of them owing to an unresolved V gene in the studies checked, with the rest unexplained. V and J calls and clone size are copied from that table; D and trimming were computed from the DNA. Counted in this sample were about 71,000 clones; 94% of them appeared once. Of the sample, more than 1% falls within the top ten clones. Reading from cysteine to phenylalanine, the CDR3 counts 17 amino acids. CDR3 DNA only is kept here, 51 bases in frame from base 1. The germline ends are 18 bases apart after V is trimmed by 5 bases and J by 0 bases. The germline V gene (reference sequence) gives CDR1 as SEHNR and CDR2 as FQNEAQ.

Donors formed part of the validation cohort, which comprised 120 subjects and was distinct from the first cohort of fewer than 750 subjects. In regard to this clone: Its antigen has not been determined. The record has no base qualities; no much larger clone is one base away.

The chain is encoded by TRBV7-9 joined to TRBJ2-3; the best D guess is TRBD1, with 7 bases matching. The source is a woman younger than 30 in good health and CMV-seronegative. The sample was PBMCs. The CDR3 reads CASSIPTGRISTDTQYF. The base sequence is TGTGCCAGCAGCATTCCGACAGGGAGGATTAGCACAGATACGCAGTATTTT. The reference TRBV7-9 and TRBJ2-3 proteins fill in what lies around the CDR3, so the full variable domain reads DTGVSQNPRHKITKRGQNVTFRCDPISEHNRLYWYRQTLGQGPEFLTYFQNEAQLEKSRLLSDRFSAERPKGSFSTLEIQRTEQGDSAMYLCASSIPTGRISTDTQYFGPGTRLTVL.